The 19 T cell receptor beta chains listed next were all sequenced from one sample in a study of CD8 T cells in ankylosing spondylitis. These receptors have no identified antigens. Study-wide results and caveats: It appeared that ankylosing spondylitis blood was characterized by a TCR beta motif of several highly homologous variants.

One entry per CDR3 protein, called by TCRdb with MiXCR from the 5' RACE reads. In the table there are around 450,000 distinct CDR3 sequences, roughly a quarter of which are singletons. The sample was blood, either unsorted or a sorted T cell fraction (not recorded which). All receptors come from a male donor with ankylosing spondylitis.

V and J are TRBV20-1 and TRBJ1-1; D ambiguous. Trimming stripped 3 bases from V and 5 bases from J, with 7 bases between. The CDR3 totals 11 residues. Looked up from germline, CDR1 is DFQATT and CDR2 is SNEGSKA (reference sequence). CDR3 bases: TGCAGTGCTAGTGGTGGGACTGAAGCTTTCTTT. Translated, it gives CSASGGTEAFF.

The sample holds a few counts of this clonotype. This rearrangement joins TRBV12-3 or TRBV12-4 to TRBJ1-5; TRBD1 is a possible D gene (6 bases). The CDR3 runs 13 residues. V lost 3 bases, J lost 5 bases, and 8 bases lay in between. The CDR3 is CASSFGGHQPQHF. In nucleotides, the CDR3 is TGTGCCAGCAGTTTCGGGGGGCATCAGCCCCAGCATTTT.

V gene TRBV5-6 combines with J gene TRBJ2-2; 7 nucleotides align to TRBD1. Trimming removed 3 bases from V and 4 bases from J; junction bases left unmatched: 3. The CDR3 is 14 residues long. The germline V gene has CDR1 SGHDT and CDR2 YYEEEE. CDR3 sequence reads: CASSSGQSTGELFF. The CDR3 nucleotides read TGTGCCAGCAGCTCGGGACAGAGCACCGGGGAGCTGTTTTTT.

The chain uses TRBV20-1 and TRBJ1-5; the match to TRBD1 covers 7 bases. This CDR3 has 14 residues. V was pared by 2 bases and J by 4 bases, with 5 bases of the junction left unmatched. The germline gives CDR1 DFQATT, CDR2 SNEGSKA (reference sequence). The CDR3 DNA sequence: TGCAGTGCTAGACGAGGGGGCGCGAATCAGCCCCAGCATTTT. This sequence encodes CSARRGGANQPQHF.

DNA of the CDR3: TGTGCCAGCAGCTTAACAGGGGGTGACATAGGAGGCTACACCTTC. Its translation: CASSLTGGDIGGYTF. The chain carries TRBV7-2 and TRBJ1-2; 8 nucleotides align to TRBD1. The V segment lost 2 bases and the J segment 8 bases; nucleotides outside the gene matches: 10. CDR1 SGHTA and CDR2 FQGNSA come from the germline V gene. The CDR3 runs 15 residues.

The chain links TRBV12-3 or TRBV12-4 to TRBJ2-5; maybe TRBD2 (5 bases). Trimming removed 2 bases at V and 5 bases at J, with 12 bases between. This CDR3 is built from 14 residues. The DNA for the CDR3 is TGTGCCAGCAGTTTACCAACGGGGATCGAGACCCAGTACTTC. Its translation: CASSLPTGIETQYF.

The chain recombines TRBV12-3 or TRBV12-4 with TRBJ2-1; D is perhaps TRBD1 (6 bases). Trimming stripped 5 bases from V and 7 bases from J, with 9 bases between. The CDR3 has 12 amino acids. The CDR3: CASSKGVNEQFF. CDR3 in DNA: TGTGCCAGCAGTAAGGGGGTGAATGAGCAGTTCTTC.

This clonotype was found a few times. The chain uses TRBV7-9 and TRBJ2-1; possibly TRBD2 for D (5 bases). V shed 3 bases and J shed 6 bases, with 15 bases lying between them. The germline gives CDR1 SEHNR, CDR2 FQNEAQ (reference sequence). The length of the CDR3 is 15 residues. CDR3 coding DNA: TGTGCCAGCAGCTTGGTACTAGTTGTCCCCAATGAGCAGTTCTTC. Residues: CASSLVLVVPNEQFF.

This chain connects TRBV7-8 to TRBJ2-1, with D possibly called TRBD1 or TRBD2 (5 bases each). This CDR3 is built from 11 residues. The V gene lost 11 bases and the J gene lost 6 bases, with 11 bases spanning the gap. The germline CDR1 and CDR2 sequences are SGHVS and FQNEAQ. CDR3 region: CAAMRGNEQFF. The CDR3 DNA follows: TGTGCCGCTATGAGGGGCAATGAGCAGTTCTTC. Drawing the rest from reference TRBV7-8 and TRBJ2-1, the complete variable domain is GAGVSQSPRYKVAKRGQDVALRCDPISGHVSLFWYQQALGQGPEFLTYFQNEAQLDKSGLPSDRFFAERPEGSVSTLKIQRTQQEDSAVYLCAAMRGNEQFFGPGTRLTVL.

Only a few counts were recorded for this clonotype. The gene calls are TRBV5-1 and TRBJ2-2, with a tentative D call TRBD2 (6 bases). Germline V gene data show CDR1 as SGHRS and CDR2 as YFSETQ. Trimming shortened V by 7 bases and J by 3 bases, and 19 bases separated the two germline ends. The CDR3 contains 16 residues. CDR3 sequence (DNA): TGCGCCAGCCAACCGGAGGGCAGGTACCACACCGGGGAGCTGTTTTTT. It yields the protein CASQPEGRYHTGELFF.

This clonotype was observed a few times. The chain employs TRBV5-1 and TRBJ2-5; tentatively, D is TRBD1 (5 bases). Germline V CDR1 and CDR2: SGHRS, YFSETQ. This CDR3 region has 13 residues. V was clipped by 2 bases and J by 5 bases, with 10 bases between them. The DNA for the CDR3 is TGCGCCAGCAGCTTATGGGGCAGCGAGACCCAGTACTTC. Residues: CASSLWGSETQYF.

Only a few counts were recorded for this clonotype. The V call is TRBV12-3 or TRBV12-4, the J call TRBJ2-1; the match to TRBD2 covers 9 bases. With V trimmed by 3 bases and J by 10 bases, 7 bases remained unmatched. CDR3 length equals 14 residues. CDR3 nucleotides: TGTGCCAGCAGTTTTGGGACTAGCAATAGGGAGCAGTTCTTC. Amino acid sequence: CASSFGTSNREQFF.

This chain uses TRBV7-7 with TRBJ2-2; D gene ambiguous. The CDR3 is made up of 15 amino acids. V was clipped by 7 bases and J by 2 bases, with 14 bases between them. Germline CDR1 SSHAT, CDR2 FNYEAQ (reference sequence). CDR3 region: CASTPLRSNTGELFF. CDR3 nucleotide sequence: TGTGCCAGCACCCCACTGAGGAGTAACACCGGGGAGCTGTTTTTT.

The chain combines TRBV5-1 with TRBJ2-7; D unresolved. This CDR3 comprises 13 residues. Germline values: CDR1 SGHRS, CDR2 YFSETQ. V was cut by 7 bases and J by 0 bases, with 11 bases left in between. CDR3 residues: CASRQSASYEQYF. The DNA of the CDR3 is TGCGCCAGCCGTCAGTCCGCCTCCTACGAGCAGTACTTC.

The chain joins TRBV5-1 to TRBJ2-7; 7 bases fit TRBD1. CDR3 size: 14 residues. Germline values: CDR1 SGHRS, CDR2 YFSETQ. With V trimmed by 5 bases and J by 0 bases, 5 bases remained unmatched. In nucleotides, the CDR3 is TGCGCCAGCAGGGAACAGGGGAGCTCCTACGAGCAGTACTTC. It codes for CASREQGSSYEQYF.

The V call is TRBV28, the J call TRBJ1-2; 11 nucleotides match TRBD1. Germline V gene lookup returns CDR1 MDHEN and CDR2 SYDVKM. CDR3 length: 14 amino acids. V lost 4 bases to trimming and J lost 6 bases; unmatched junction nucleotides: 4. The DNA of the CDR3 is TGTGCCAGCAGTTACCCGGGACAGGGGGATGGCTACACCTTC. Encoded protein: CASSYPGQGDGYTF.

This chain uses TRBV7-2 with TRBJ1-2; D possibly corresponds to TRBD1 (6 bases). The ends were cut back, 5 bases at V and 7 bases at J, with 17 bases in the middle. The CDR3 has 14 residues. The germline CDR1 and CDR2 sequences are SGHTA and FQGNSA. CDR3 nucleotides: TGTGCCAGCAGCCCTACGAAGGGGGGAGGTGGCTACACCTTC. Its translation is CASSPTKGGGGYTF.

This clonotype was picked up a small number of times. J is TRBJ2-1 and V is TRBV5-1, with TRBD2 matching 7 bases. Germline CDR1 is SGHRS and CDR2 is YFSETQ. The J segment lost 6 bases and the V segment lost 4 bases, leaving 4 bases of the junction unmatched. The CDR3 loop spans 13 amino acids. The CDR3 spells CASSLREVNEQFF. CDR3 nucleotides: TGCGCCAGCAGCCTCCGGGAGGTCAATGAGCAGTTCTTC.

The CDR3 sequence: CASTLHSGPYNEQFF. The CDR3 bases are TGTGCCAGCACTCTCCATTCGGGTCCCTACAATGAGCAGTTCTTC. The chain is built from TRBV12-3 or TRBV12-4 and TRBJ2-1; no clear D. This CDR3 has 15 residues. Deletions cut 7 bases from V and 2 bases from J, with 15 bases between.